The 21 T cell receptor beta chains below come from one sample, sequenced in a study of T-cell memory formation after mild COVID-19. MiXCR, run by TCRdb on the 5' RACE reads, gives a single entry per CDR3 protein. The top ten hold 11% of the sample, which has around 200,000 distinct CDR3 sequences, 27% seen once. Source material: PBMCs or a T cell subset sorted from them (not recorded which). These receptor sequences come from an adult woman who had mild COVID-19 (a few samples of this study predate the infection). Cell type and time point are not known.

This clonotype was seen more than once but under ten times. The CDR3 protein is CATSDPLPTSGQETQYF. CDR3 coding DNA: TGTGCCACCAGTGATCCCCTGCCTACTAGCGGCCAAGAGACCCAGTACTTC. This rearrangement joins TRBV24-1 to TRBJ2-5; 8 bases fit TRBD2. The CDR3 covers 17 residues. The V gene's germline CDR1 is KGHDR and CDR2 SFDVKD. The V segment lost 3 bases and the J segment 1 base; nucleotides outside the gene matches: 9.

This clonotype has only a few counts. The rearrangement uses TRBV5-4 and TRBJ2-7; D possibly corresponds to TRBD2 (5 bases). Germline CDR1 is SGHNT and CDR2 is YYREEE (reference sequence). The CDR3 covers 14 residues. V was pared by 2 bases and J by 0 bases, with 9 bases between. The DNA for the CDR3 is TGTGCCAGCAGCTTTCGGGGAAACTCCTACGAGCAGTACTTC. This sequence encodes CASSFRGNSYEQYF. Complete variable domain (other parts from reference TRBV5-4 and TRBJ2-7): ETGVTQSPTHLIKTRGQQVTLRCSSQSGHNTVSWYQQALGQGPQFIFQYYREEENGRGNFPPRFSGLQFPNYSSELNVNALELDDSALYLCASSFRGNSYEQYFGPGTRLTVT.

The DNA for the CDR3 is TGTGCCAGCAGCTTAGAGGGCGCCACCGGGGAGCTGTTTTTT. Protein: CASSLEGATGELFF. The chain combines TRBV7-2 with TRBJ2-2; D is unclear. Trimming left V 1 base short and J 4 bases short, with 7 bases between. CDR1 is SGHTA and CDR2 is FQGNSA in the germline V gene. The CDR3 runs 14 residues.

The chain links TRBV20-1 to TRBJ2-6, with D maybe TRBD1 (6 bases). Germline lookup yields CDR1 DFQATT and CDR2 SNEGSKA (reference sequence). The CDR3 consists of 15 residues. Trimming shortened V by 3 bases and J by 2 bases, and 11 bases separated the two germline ends. The DNA for the CDR3 is TGCAGTGCTAGGGGGGCTTCGACTGGGGCCAACGTCCTGACTTTC. As protein: CSARGASTGANVLTF.

The chain has TRBV5-1 and TRBJ2-6, with D unclear. Germline V lookup: CDR1 SGHRS, CDR2 YFSETQ. The CDR3 contains 17 residues. The ends were cut back, 4 bases at V and 0 bases at J, with 14 bases in the middle. CDR3 loop: CASSPGPSSSGANVLTF. Here the CDR3 DNA reads TGCGCCAGCAGCCCCGGCCCGAGCAGCTCTGGGGCCAACGTCCTGACTTTC.

This clonotype showed up just a few times. At one of its ends the junction is not consistent with the germline gene, which may arise from a read error. The rearrangement uses TRBV12-3 or TRBV12-4 and TRBJ2-3; D tentatively fits TRBD1 or TRBD2 (6 bases each). The CDR3 spans 15 residues. Here the CDR3 DNA reads TGTGCCAGCAGCTTAGGGGGACTTAGCACAGATACGCAGTATTTT. Its protein is CASSLGGLSTDTQYF.

Only a few counts were recorded for this clonotype. V usage is TRBV9 and J usage is TRBJ2-1; the D gene is possibly TRBD1 (6 bases). V shed 3 bases and J shed 4 bases, with 20 bases lying between them. Germline V gene sequence: CDR1 SGDLS, CDR2 YYNGEE. The CDR3 has 17 residues. The CDR3 sequence is CASSAQQGHDGYNEQFF. As DNA, the CDR3 is TGTGCCAGCAGCGCCCAGCAGGGACATGATGGTTACAATGAGCAGTTCTTC.

The chain joins TRBV6-6 to TRBJ2-5, with 7 bases matching TRBD2. V trimming: 5 bases; J trimming: 3 bases; junction bases outside the gene matches: 9. The CDR3 covers 15 residues. In germline, CDR1 is MNHNY, CDR2 SVGAGI (reference sequence). The CDR3 DNA follows: TGTGCCAGCAGTCCCCAGCCGGGGGGAGAAGAGACCCAGTACTTC. Its translation is CASSPQPGGEETQYF.

For the CDR3, the DNA is TGTGCCAGCAGCTTAGCGGGTGGTTACAATTCACCCCTCCACTTT. It is translated as CASSLAGGYNSPLHF. The gene calls are TRBV7-9 and TRBJ1-6, with unresolved D. From germline, CDR1 is SEHNR and CDR2 FQNEAQ (reference sequence). Trimming shortened V by 0 bases and J by 7 bases, and 10 bases separated the two germline ends. There are 15 residues in the CDR3.

The gene calls are TRBV7-7 and TRBJ2-1; tentative D call: TRBD1 (6 bases). Germline CDR1 is SSHAT and CDR2 is FNYEAQ (reference sequence). With 1 base removed from V and 7 bases from J, the gap between germline ends came to 14 bases. This CDR3 comprises 15 residues. The DNA of the CDR3 is TGTGCCAGCAGCTTAGTGTGGGCAGGGGCAAATGAGCAGTTCTTC. Protein product: CASSLVWAGANEQFF.

The chain joins TRBV7-9 to TRBJ2-5; TRBD1 might be the D (6 bases). This CDR3 comprises 14 residues. V gave up 5 bases and J gave up 1 base, with 11 bases separating them. Germline CDR1 SEHNR, CDR2 FQNEAQ (reference sequence). The CDR3 loop reads CASSVRGSQETQYF. The CDR3 nucleotides are TGTGCCAGCAGCGTGAGGGGGTCCCAAGAGACCCAGTACTTC.

This clonotype showed up just a few times. CDR3 nucleotides: TGTGCCAGCAGCTTATTACAGGTGAACACTGAAGCTTTCTTT. The encoded protein is CASSLLQVNTEAFF. The rearrangement joins TRBV7-2 to TRBJ1-1; the D gene is possibly TRBD1 (5 bases). Germline CDR1 and CDR2: SGHTA and FQGNSA. The CDR3 contains 14 residues. Trimming cost V 2 bases and J 0 bases, with 7 bases left between them. Drawing the rest from reference TRBV7-2 and TRBJ1-1, the complete variable domain is GAGVSQSPSNKVTEKGKDVELRCDPISGHTALYWYRQSLGQGLEFLIYFQGNSAPDKSGLPSDRFSAERTGGSVSTLTIQRTQQEDSAVYLCASSLLQVNTEAFFGQGTRLTVV.

DNA of the CDR3: TGTGCCACCAGCCCTCAATCAGATACGCAGTATTTT. This encodes CATSPQSDTQYF. This chain connects TRBV10-3 to TRBJ2-3; the D is unclear. Trimming stripped 10 bases from V and 4 bases from J, with 12 bases between. Germline lookup yields CDR1 ENHRY and CDR2 SYGVKD. This CDR3 has 12 residues.

This clonotype has only a few counts. The chain carries TRBV20-1 and TRBJ2-7; no clear D gene. Trimming stripped 0 bases from V and 6 bases from J, with 18 bases between. The germline V gene encodes CDR1 DFQATT and CDR2 SNEGSKA (reference sequence). The CDR3 spans 15 residues. The CDR3 DNA sequence: TGCAGTGCTAGAGATCTACGCAGACCACTTGTCGAGCAGTACTTC. Its protein product is CSARDLRRPLVEQYF.

This clonotype was counted only a few times. V usage is TRBV5-1 and J usage is TRBJ1-4; D unresolved. V lost 0 bases, J lost 8 bases, and 20 bases lay in between. There are 17 residues in the CDR3. Germline V gene lookup returns CDR1 SGHRS and CDR2 YFSETQ. CDR3: CASSLGPGVEAQEKLFF. The CDR3 coding sequence is TGCGCCAGCAGCTTGGGCCCCGGGGTCGAGGCCCAAGAAAAACTGTTTTTT. Drawing the rest from reference TRBV5-1 and TRBJ1-4, the complete variable domain is KAGVTQTPRYLIKTRGQQVTLSCSPISGHRSVSWYQQTPGQGLQFLFEYFSETQRNKGNFPGRFSGRQFSNSRSEMNVSTLELGDSALYLCASSLGPGVEAQEKLFFGSGTQLSVL.

Points on this clonotype: The germline gene is not matched at one end of the junction; a read error may be the cause. The CDR3, as DNA: TGTGCCAGCAGCTTTCCCAGCGGGAGGATGAGGCTCTTC. As protein: CASSFPSGRMRLF. This chain uses TRBV7-9 with TRBJ2-1; the match to TRBD2 covers 9 bases. This CDR3 comprises 13 residues. The germline CDR1 and CDR2 sequences are SEHNR and FQNEAQ (reference sequence).

This clonotype was detected only a few times. The V call is TRBV4-3, the J call TRBJ2-1; no clear D. The CDR3 sequence is 14 residues long. Germline V CDR1 and CDR2: LGHNA, YSLEER. The V end lost 0 bases, the J end lost 4 bases, and 7 bases lay between the germline ends. The CDR3 DNA reads TGCGCCAGCAGCCAAGATCTAGGGTACAATGAGCAGTTCTTC. It specifies CASSQDLGYNEQFF.

This clonotype showed up just a few times. The gene calls are TRBV7-6 and TRBJ2-5; TRBD2 matches 9 bases. Germline V gives CDR1 SGHVS, CDR2 FNYEAQ. V shed 5 bases, J shed 3 bases, and the junction held 16 bases outside the gene matches. The CDR3 extends over 18 amino acids. This CDR3 reads CASSPLSGGGFMEETQYF. Here the CDR3 DNA reads TGTGCCAGCAGCCCCCTTAGCGGGGGAGGTTTTATGGAAGAGACCCAGTACTTC.

V and J are TRBV14 and TRBJ2-1; D call uncertain. Germline loops: CDR1 SGHDN, CDR2 FVKESK. Trimming took off 5 bases at V and 6 bases at J, with 11 bases between the two ends. CDR3 length equals 13 residues. CDR3 sequence: CASSALGFNEQFF. The CDR3 DNA follows: TGTGCCAGCAGCGCGCTCGGGTTCAATGAGCAGTTCTTC.

V and J are TRBV5-1 and TRBJ1-3; a possible D gene is TRBD1 (6 bases). In germline, CDR1 is SGHRS, CDR2 YFSETQ. V dropped 0 bases and J dropped 0 bases, with 16 bases sitting between them. The CDR3 has 18 amino acids. DNA for the CDR3: TGCGCCAGCAGCTTGGCCCCACCGGACAGAACCTCTGGAAACACCATATATTTT. Translating gives CASSLAPPDRTSGNTIYF.

V and J are TRBV4-3 and TRBJ2-3; D is unclear. Trimming took off 2 bases at V and 1 base at J, with 13 bases between the two ends. The CDR3 runs 16 residues. Looked up from germline, CDR1 is LGHNA and CDR2 is YSLEER. The CDR3 bases are TGCGCCAGCAGCCAAAGACCGGGTCGAGGCACAGATACGCAGTATTTT. It codes for CASSQRPGRGTDTQYF.